This entry concerns a single T cell receptor beta chain. This clone was recorded a few times. Its antigen is not yet known. Within one base of it there is no much larger clone, and no base qualities were kept. The cohort comprised fewer than 750 healthy bone marrow donors. Cohort members were all nominally healthy when sampled, although unrecorded immune exposures were likely present. The donor tested CMV seropositive and was one of the 289 seropositive cohort members. Every donor gave a peripheral blood sample, and the peripheral blood mononuclear cells from that sample were used for TCR beta sequencing. The Qiagen DNeasy Blood Extraction Kit was used to extract genomic DNA from the blood cell samples. The data were obtained in a study of cytomegalovirus exposure and HLA in healthy donors (dated 2017 in TCRdb). With respect to the entire study: According to an earlier analysis of 450 to 650 of the donors, some 180 million T cells yielded 117 million unique TCR beta sequences and roughly 280 Gb of sequence data. Around 300 gigabases of sequencing data and tens of millions of unique TCR sequences were included in an early release covering around 600 HLA-typed donors. Among the roughly 400 genotyped donors, about 83% belonged to the genetic ancestry cluster associated with self-reported Caucasian donors. The study was designed to test whether signatures of past pathogen exposure could be identified by cataloging public T cell receptors. The T cell repertoires of 550 to 850 subjects were profiled by immunosequencing and related to cytomegalovirus serostatus. In addition to the first cohort of approximately 670 subjects, a separate validation cohort of over 90 different subjects was used. To predict cytomegalovirus infection status, the study brought together high-throughput TCR immunosequencing, statistical association of individual TCRs with disease status, and machine learning. In a later analysis, previously published TCR beta repertoires from 500 to 750 donors were re-analyzed and high-resolution HLA genotyping was added so that TCR occurrence patterns could be studied. Rather than using new phenotypic data, the later analysis identified candidate immune exposures from TCR beta sequences and from how often those sequences occurred across donors. An earlier analysis of about 620 of the donors applied high-throughput TCR beta sequencing to assess whether each TCR beta V gene segment acted as functional or pseudogenic. Alongside the repertoire data, information on donor age, sex, ethnicity and CMV serostatus was compiled. A later genetic analysis took genome-wide SNP genotypes for 398 of the 666 donors and used that subset as a discovery cohort. All discovery cohort repertoires had been generated using a single sequencing platform. HLA typing covered class I and class II loci at four-digit resolution. Typing coverage varied by locus: 629-630 donors for A, B, C, DRB1 and DQB1; approximately 500 for DQA1; over 600 for DPA1; approximately 490 for DPB1. A handful of DR-DQ haplotypes were handled as single units for association and clustering because linkage in the cohort was strong. On average, around 230,000 unique TCR beta nucleotide sequences were sequenced per donor among about 400 genotyped donors of the cohort, with roughly 20% of those sequences being non-productive.

On the study overall, not on this receptor specifically: In a later genetic analysis, a missense DCLRE1C variant was associated with V-gene and J-gene trimming of TCR beta chains, and the association was replicated in an independent cohort. Presence/absence analyses assumed roughly uniform sequencing depth across donors, an assumption that may not hold. Only TCR beta chains were sequenced in this cohort, and the absence of alpha or paired-chain data limited detectable features. In vitro tests confirmed that a few of the cytomegalovirus-associated TCR beta chains recognize cytomegalovirus antigens. In a later analysis, more than 15,000 TCR beta sequences were associated with specific HLA alleles at a false discovery rate of 0.05. In a later analysis, most CMV-associated TCR beta chains were found to appear HLA-restricted, with HLA associations seemingly driven largely by CMV exposure. Compared with the roughly 700-donor mean, donors in an Asian-associated ancestry cluster had fewer N-insertions in productive TCRs, according to a later genetic analysis. Because the 87-base-pair reads could not distinguish some IMGT-functional V segments, including TRBV6-2 and TRBV6-3, those segments were excluded. Approximately 16 rarely observed V segments, including chromosome 9 orphons, were excluded from the earlier analysis of almost 600 of the donors because counts were too low. An earlier analysis of approximately 590 of the donors showed that most TCR beta V segments appeared in productive rearrangements either about 87% or about 30% of the time, which broadly matched IMGT annotations. A cluster of highly shared sequence variants was judged likely to be a technical artifact of the sequencing pipeline. When HLA alleles, especially DR and DQ, strongly co-occurred, attributing TCR associations to individual alleles was difficult. In a later analysis, several top co-occurrence clusters were reported to appear linked to parvovirus B19, influenza, CMV and Epstein-Barr virus. In a later analysis, the rate of TCR association differed among HLA loci, with DRB1 alleles having the most associated TCRs and HLA-C alleles having the fewest. A further reported finding was that TCR beta sequences accurately predicted the HLA-A and HLA-B alleles for most subjects in the first cohort. Because HLA typing was unavailable for some donors at each locus, only the typed subset was used in association tests. Linkage disequilibrium might explain the correlated functional status among segregating V segments, but an unknown experimental factor could not be ruled out. According to the authors, the approach could potentially be generalized to other disease states and immunological phenotypes. Most TCR sequences were seen in very few donors, while some public TCRs were found in many individuals. The study listed 150 to 200 TCR beta chains as associated with cytomegalovirus. Compared with equally common non-associated chains, HLA-associated TCR beta chains in a later analysis were more clonally expanded and had lower generation probabilities. The classifier was reported to diagnose cytomegalovirus status with high specificity and sensitivity in both the original and validation cohorts. For the cohort, immune exposure information was limited to CMV serostatus.

CDR1 and CDR2 are drawn from the germline V gene (reference sequence): WNHNN, SYGVQD. Here V drops 11 bases and J drops 7 bases, and the junction holds 8 bases not matched to any gene. The CDR3 runs 14 residues from the cysteine to the phenylalanine. Only the CDR3 region is kept as DNA, spanning 42 bases read in frame from base 1. The library relied on the immunoSEQ multiplex PCR assay. The multiplex PCR relied on a mix of 60 forward primers for TCR Vbeta segments and 13 reverse primers for TCR Jbeta segments. The CDR3 region of rearranged TCR beta genes was amplified from genomic DNA with a multiplex PCR assay. The Illumina HiSeq System was used to sequence the amplified TCR beta libraries as 87-base-pair reads. In the source study's methods: A later analysis counted approximately 84 million unique TCR beta chains across the 650 to 700 repertoires, and around 9.9 million of these chains were shared by at least two donors. Raw reads were error-corrected and collapsed into unique sequences with a nearest-neighbor algorithm that merged closely related sequences to remove PCR and sequencing errors. V, D and J gene segments were assigned by aligning CDR3 sequences to IMGT reference sequences. For a sequence to be retained, a match of at least six nucleotides to both a V gene segment and a J gene segment was required. A rearrangement counted as productive if the CDR3 had no stop codons and remained in frame with V and J, and every other rearrangement counted as non-productive. Following IMGT convention, CDR3 was defined as the stretch from the second conserved V-encoded cysteine up to the conserved J-encoded phenylalanine. The earlier analysis of 550 to 650 of the donors excluded any sequence lacking an unambiguous match to a single V gene segment. In an earlier analysis of several hundred of the donors, V segments were called functional above 56.7% productive rearrangements and were called segregating when the between-donor standard deviation exceeded 5%. To diagnose cytomegalovirus status from the catalog of TCR beta chain sequences, a statistical classification framework was built. V and J gene assignment, in a later analysis, came from comparing TCR nucleotide sequences with IMGT/GENE-DB human TR gene sequences. In a later analysis, CDR3 sequences and most-parsimonious VDJ recombination scenarios were assigned using the TCRdist pipeline. In a later analysis, each TCR beta chain was defined by its CDR3 amino acid sequence together with its V-gene family, and reads lacking a unique V-gene family were excluded. In a later analysis, approximately 640 highly shared, low-generation-probability nucleotide sequences were removed to address suspected cross-contamination and a sequencing artifact. In a later analysis, a clonal expansion index for each public chain was calculated from normalized within-repertoire ranks of inferred template counts. In a later analysis, generation probabilities were computed using a VDJ recombination model fitted to out-of-frame rearrangements, and the results were checked against IGoR. In a later analysis, TCR-TCR, TCR-HLA and TCR-CMV co-occurrence was scored with hypergeometric tests, and a repertoire-size bias correction was applied to TCR pairs. False discovery rates were estimated in a later analysis by permuting HLA or CMV assignments 20 times. In a later analysis, co-occurring TCRs were grouped using DBSCAN, and TCRdist sequence similarity was added for clustering within HLA-allele-positive subsets. Repertoires with fewer than 30,000 or more than 120,000 public chains, plus five repertoires with anomalous nucleotide sharing, were excluded from co-occurrence clustering. What TCRdb holds here is the immuneACCESS table cut down to in-frame rearrangements. Part of the clones is not present; checked against another copy, under half of the missing clones reflect an unresolved V gene, and the others are unexplained. From that table come the V and J calls and clone size; the DNA was used to work out D and trimming. For this sample there are 80,000 or so clones; roughly a tenth appear just once. The ten largest make up roughly a quarter of the sample.

Recombination linked TRBV10-1 to TRBJ1-4; 12 junctional bases match TRBD1. This clonotype was sampled from a man aged 55 to 70 in good health and CMV-seropositive. Sequencing used PBMCs. The DNA is as follows: TGCGCCGGACCCGGGACAGGGGGCTTTGAAAAACTGTTTTTT. Translated, this gives CAGPGTGGFEKLFF.